The entry below describes one TCR beta chain. Its antigen remains unknown. Measured with immunoSEQ multiplex PCR; TCRdb has only the in-frame clones, and not every one. The sample contains 15,000 or so clones, roughly 82% of which appear only once. After removal of 5 bases from V and 6 bases from J, the junction contained 19 bases not matched to a gene. This CDR3 comprises 18 residues. CDR1 and CDR2 (germline): LGHNT, FRNRAP. This sample stems from a study of T cells in tumors after PD-1 blockade. The overall study: Each patient got pembrolizumab 200 mg every 3 weeks or cemiplimab 350 mg every 2 weeks. A subset received ongoing vismodegib 150 mg daily alongside anti-PD-1 therapy.

Overall study findings and caveats: Roughly 42% of tumor TCR clonotypes were also found in blood.

The material was PBMCs, obtained after anti-PD-1 treatment. This clonotype was sampled from a human donor with basal cell carcinoma. This sequence joins TRBV12-5 and TRBJ2-1; TRBD2 agrees at 7 bases. The chain's CDR3 is CASGPTLFGGGEGNEQFF. In DNA form, the CDR3 reads TGTGCTAGTGGTCCGACCCTCTTTGGGGGGGGTGAAGGCAATGAGCAGTTCTTC.